This T cell receptor beta chain was documented in a study of T cells in Graves' hyperthyroidism and ophthalmopathy. The junction had 8 bases not matched to a gene; V was cut back by 7 bases and J by 2 bases. Germline CDR1 SGHRS, CDR2 YFSETQ. CDR3 size: 15 residues. TCR beta CDR3 sequences were amplified from RNA transcripts. HTBI primers were used for first-round RT-PCR of the TCR CDR3. MiXCR, applied by TCRdb to the multiplex PCR reads, yields one record per CDR3 protein. The profile covers some 370,000 distinct CDR3 sequences, with over 13% appearing a single time and 25% to 30% taken by the ten largest.

The rearrangement joins TRBV5-1 to TRBJ1-4; 7 bases line up with TRBD1. The specimen was blood. The source of this sequence is a man aged 45-60 years with Graves' ophthalmopathy. This CDR3 reads CASSRRDSTNEKLFF. The CDR3, as DNA: TGCGCCAGCTCAAGGCGGGACAGCACTAATGAAAAACTGTTTTTT.